This T cell receptor (beta chain) was identified in a study of graft-versus-host responses after intestinal transplantation. Measured with immunoSEQ multiplex PCR; TCRdb has only the in-frame clones, and not every one. Altogether about 100,000 clones are present, roughly 86% being singletons, with the ten largest covering around 0.7%. As for this clone: What it binds is unknown.

The V gene's germline CDR1 is SGDLS and CDR2 YYNGEE. Trimming pared 0 bases from V and 0 bases from J, leaving 8 bases between. The CDR3 runs to 15 residues. The chain links TRBV9 to TRBJ2-3; no clear D. Source: unstimulated CD4+ T cells sorted from spleen or lymph node cells, taken before transplant. This TCR was sampled from a human donor who was the organ donor for an intestinal transplant. CDR3 coding DNA: TGTGCCAGCAGCGTAGCGGGTTTTAGCACAGATACGCAGTATTTT. Its translation is CASSVAGFSTDTQYF.